This T cell receptor (beta chain) appears in the sequencing data of a study of T cells in Graves' hyperthyroidism and ophthalmopathy. It was RNA transcripts that yielded the amplified TCR beta CDR3 regions. HTBI primers were used for first-round RT-PCR of the TCR CDR3. TCRdb called the multiplex PCR reads again in MiXCR, with one record for every CDR3 protein. The sample yields under 350,000 distinct CDR3 sequences, around a quarter seen once. The V and J ends lost 2 bases and 5 bases respectively, with 6 bases between them. Germline CDR1 and CDR2: MNHEY and SVGEGT. The CDR3 runs 12 residues. Material for sequencing was blood. This TCR derives from a man aged 40-49 years with Graves' hyperthyroidism that later progressed to Graves' ophthalmopathy. The chain recombines TRBV6-2 or TRBV6-3 with TRBJ2-5; D is uncertain. CDR3 protein: CASSYRWETQYF. In DNA, the CDR3 is TGTGCCAGCAGTTACAGGTGGGAGACCCAGTACTTC.